This T cell receptor (beta chain) was captured in a study of early T cells in non-severe SARS-CoV-2 infection. The overall study: Sequencing of bulk RNA from unsorted whole blood was done, without chain pairing.

Whole-study results and caveats: Matching with VDJdb favored anti-spike CD8 responses (missing private and CD4 specificities).

A few counts support this clonotype. Its specificity is not known. V lost 5 bases and J 5 bases, leaving 15 bases between the germline ends. In germline, CDR1 is LNHDA, CDR2 SQIVND (reference sequence). The CDR3 loop spans 14 amino acids. Attachment of unique molecular identifiers was made to individual cDNA molecules. TCRdb itself ran the 5' RACE reads through MiXCR, one entry per CDR3 protein. The table lists around 70,000 distinct CDR3 sequences, around 15% of them singletons. The sample was whole blood. This TCR came from an adult who was a healthcare worker with PCR-confirmed SARS-CoV-2 infection or an uninfected control (not recorded which). The chain uses TRBV19 and TRBJ1-1, with D tentatively TRBD1 (6 bases). CDR3 loop: CASSVQGWETEAFF. For the CDR3, the DNA is TGTGCCAGTAGTGTACAGGGTTGGGAGACTGAAGCTTTCTTT.